This TCR beta chain appears in the sequencing data of a study of shared clonotypes between healthy human individuals. Clones were sequenced by immunoSEQ multiplex PCR, and TCRdb holds only the in-frame ones, with some missing. The repertoire holds 550,000 to 850,000 clones, just under 75% seen once, with approximately 1.7% in the top ten. The V end lost 2 bases, the J end lost 0 bases, and 8 bases lay between the germline ends. CDR1 and CDR2 (germline): SQVTM, ANQGSEA. There are 14 residues in the CDR3. Sequencing input: memory CD4+ T cells sorted from blood. Subset meaning: CD45RA-negative fraction. The clonotype originates from a woman aged 25 to 45 in good health. The chain employs TRBV29-1 and TRBJ1-3; D is undetermined. The CDR3 DNA reads as TGCAGCGTTGAATTAGGATTCTCTGGAAACACCATATATTTT. This encodes CSVELGFSGNTIYF.